This T cell receptor beta chain was obtained from a study of technical replicates of blood from a few donors. Repertoires were generated with immunoSEQ multiplex PCR, while TCRdb's copy carries only in-frame clones and drops some. The table lists 75,000 to 95,000 clones, roughly 90% of them singletons. Germline CDR1 reads LNHDA; CDR2 reads SQIVND (reference sequence). CDR3 length equals 14 residues. About this clone: The junction differs from germline at one of its ends, possibly a read error.

The rearrangement links TRBV19 to TRBJ2-7; D not resolved. The receptor's source is a human donor in good health. Sequenced sample: T cells isolated from PBMCs. Here the CDR3 DNA reads TGTGCCAGTAGTCTAGATTCTGACTCGTACGAGCAGTACTTC. It specifies CASSLDSDSYEQYF.